This T cell receptor (beta chain) was documented in a study of cytomegalovirus exposure and HLA in healthy donors. PCR involved 60 Vbeta and 13 Jbeta primers. The protocol was immunoSEQ multiplex PCR, while the TCRdb copy is restricted to in-frame clones and leaves out a portion. The table lists tens of thousands of clones. To note about this clone: No antigen is known for it.

Samples came from healthy bone marrow donors. The CDR3 runs 13 residues. Trimming removed 5 bases from V and 6 bases from J, with 10 bases in between. From germline, CDR1 is SGHVS and CDR2 FQNEAQ. Study conclusions and caveats: Previously analyzed data showed that most TCR beta V segments were productive at a frequency of about 87% or about 30%.

This receptor was taken from a female donor in good health and CMV-seropositive. Sequencing was carried out using PBMCs. This chain links TRBV7-8 with TRBJ2-2; D remains unclear. The CDR3 is CASSTHNAGELFF. The DNA of the CDR3 is TGTGCCAGCAGCACCCACAATGCCGGGGAGCTGTTTTTT.